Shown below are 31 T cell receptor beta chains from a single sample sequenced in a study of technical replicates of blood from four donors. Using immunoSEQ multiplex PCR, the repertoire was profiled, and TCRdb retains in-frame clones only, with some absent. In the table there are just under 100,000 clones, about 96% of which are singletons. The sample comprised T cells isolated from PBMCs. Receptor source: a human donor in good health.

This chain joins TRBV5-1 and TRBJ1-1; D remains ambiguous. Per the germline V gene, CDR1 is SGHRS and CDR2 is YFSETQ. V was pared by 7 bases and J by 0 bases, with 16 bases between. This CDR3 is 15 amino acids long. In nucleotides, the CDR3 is TGCGCCAGCTCTGCTGAGGTAGTTTTGAACACTGAAGCTTTCTTT. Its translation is CASSAEVVLNTEAFF.

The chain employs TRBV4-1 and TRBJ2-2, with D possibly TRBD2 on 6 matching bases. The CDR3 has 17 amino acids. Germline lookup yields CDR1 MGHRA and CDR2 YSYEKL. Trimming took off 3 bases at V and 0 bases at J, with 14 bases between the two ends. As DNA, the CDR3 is TGCGCCAGCAGCCAGCCCCACGCGGGATCGAACACCGGGGAGCTGTTTTTT. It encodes CASSQPHAGSNTGELFF.

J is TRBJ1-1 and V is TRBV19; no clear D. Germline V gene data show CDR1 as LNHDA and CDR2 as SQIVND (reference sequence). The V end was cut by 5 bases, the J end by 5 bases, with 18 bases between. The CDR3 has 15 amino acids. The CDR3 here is CASSSRRRELTEAFF. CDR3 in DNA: TGTGCCAGTAGTTCCCGTCGGAGGGAGTTAACTGAAGCTTTCTTT.

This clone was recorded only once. The CDR3 DNA follows: TGTGCCAGCAGTTTAGGGTCCCACCGGAGAGATACGCAGTATTTT. As protein: CASSLGSHRRDTQYF. This rearrangement joins TRBV28 to TRBJ2-3, with D uncertain. V was clipped by 2 bases and J by 5 bases, with 14 bases between them. CDR1 and CDR2 (germline): MDHEN, SYDVKM. This CDR3 is built from 15 residues.

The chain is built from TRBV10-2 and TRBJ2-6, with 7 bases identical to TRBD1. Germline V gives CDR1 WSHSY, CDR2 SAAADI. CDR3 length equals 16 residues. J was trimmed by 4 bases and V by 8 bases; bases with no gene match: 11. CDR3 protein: CASSTGPTRGANVLTF. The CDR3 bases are TGCGCCAGCTCGACAGGGCCGACGCGAGGGGCCAACGTCCTGACTTTC.

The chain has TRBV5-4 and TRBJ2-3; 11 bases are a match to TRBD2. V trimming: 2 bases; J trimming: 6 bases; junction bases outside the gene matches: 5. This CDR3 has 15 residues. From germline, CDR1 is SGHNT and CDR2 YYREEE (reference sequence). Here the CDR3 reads CASSLLAGGPDTQYF. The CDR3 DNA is TGTGCCAGCAGCTTATTAGCGGGGGGGCCCGATACGCAGTATTTT.

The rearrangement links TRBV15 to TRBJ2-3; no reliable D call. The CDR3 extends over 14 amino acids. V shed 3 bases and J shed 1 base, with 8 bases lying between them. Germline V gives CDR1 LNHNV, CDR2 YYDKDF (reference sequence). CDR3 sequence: CATSSSPRTDTQYF. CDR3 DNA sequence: TGTGCCACCAGCAGTAGTCCTCGCACAGATACGCAGTATTTT.

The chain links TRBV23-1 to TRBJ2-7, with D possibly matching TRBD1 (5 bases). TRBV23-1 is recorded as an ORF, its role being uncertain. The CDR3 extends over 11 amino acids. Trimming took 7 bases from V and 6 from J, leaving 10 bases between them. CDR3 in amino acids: CASIQGAEQYF. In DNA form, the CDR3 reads TGCGCCAGCATTCAGGGCGCCGAGCAGTACTTC.

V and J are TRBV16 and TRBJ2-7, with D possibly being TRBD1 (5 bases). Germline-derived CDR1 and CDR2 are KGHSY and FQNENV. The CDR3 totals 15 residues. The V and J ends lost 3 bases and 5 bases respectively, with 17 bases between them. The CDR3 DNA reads TGTGCCAGCAGCCACCCGACAGTCCCCCTACACGAGCAGTACTTC. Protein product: CASSHPTVPLHEQYF.

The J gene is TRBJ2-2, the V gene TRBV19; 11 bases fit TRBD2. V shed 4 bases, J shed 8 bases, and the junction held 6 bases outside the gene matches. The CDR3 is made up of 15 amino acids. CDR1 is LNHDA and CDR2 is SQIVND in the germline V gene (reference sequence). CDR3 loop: CASSSSGRASGELFF. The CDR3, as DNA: TGTGCCAGTAGTAGTAGCGGGAGGGCCTCTGGGGAGCTGTTTTTT.

CDR3 nucleotide sequence: TGTGCCAGCCGCGCAATGGGACTAGCTCGGGAGACCCAGTACTTC. Its translation: CASRAMGLARETQYF. This chain uses TRBV28 with TRBJ2-5; the match to TRBD2 covers 9 bases. Germline CDR1 reads MDHEN; CDR2 reads SYDVKM. After removal of 8 bases from V and 5 bases from J, the junction contained 12 bases not matched to a gene. The CDR3 sequence is 15 residues long.

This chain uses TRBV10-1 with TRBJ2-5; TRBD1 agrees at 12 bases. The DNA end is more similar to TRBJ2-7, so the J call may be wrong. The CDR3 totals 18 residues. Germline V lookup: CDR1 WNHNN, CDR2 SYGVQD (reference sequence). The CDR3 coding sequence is TGCGCCAGCAGTGTCGGGATTTGGGGACAGGGGGCCGAGTACGAGCAGTACTTC. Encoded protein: CASSVGIWGQGAEYEQYF.

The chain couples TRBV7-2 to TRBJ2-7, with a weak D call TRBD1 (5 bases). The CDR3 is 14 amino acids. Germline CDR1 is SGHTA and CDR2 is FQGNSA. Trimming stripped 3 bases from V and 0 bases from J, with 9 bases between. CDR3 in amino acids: CASSLQGPSYEQYF. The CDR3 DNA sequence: TGTGCCAGCAGCTTGCAGGGTCCCTCCTACGAGCAGTACTTC.

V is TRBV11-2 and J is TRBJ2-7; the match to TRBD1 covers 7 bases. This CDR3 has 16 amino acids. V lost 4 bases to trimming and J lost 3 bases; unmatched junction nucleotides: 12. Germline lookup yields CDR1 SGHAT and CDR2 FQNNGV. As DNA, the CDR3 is TGTGCCAGCAGCTCCCCGGGACAGAAGGCCTTCTACGAGCAGTACTTC. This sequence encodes CASSSPGQKAFYEQYF.

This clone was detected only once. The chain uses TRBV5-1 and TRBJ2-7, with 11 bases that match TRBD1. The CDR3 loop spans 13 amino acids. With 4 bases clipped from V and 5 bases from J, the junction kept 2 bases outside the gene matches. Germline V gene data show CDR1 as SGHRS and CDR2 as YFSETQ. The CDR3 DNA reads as TGCGCCAGCAGCCTGGACAGGGGGCACGAGCAGTACTTC. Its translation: CASSLDRGHEQYF. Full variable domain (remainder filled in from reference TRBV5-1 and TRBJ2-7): KAGVTQTPRYLIKTRGQQVTLSCSPISGHRSVSWYQQTPGQGLQFLFEYFSETQRNKGNFPGRFSGRQFSNSRSEMNVSTLELGDSALYLCASSLDRGHEQYFGPGTRLTVT.

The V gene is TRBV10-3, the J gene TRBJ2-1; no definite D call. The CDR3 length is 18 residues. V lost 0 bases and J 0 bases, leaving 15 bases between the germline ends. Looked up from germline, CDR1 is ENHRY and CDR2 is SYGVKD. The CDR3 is CAISESNNMPSSYNEQFF. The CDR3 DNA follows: TGTGCCATCAGTGAGTCGAATAATATGCCGAGCTCCTACAATGAGCAGTTCTTC.

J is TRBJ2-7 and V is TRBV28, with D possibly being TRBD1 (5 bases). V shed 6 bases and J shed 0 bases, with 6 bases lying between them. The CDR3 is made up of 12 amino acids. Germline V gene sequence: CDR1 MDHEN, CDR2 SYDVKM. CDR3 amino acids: CASRGDSYEQYF. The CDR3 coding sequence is TGTGCCAGCAGAGGGGACTCCTACGAGCAGTACTTC.

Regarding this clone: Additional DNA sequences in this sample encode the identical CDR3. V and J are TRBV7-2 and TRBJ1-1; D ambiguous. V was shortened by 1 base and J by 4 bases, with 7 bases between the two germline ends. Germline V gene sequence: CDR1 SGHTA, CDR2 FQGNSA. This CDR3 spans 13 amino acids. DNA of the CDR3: TGTGCCAGCAGCTTAGAACGGTTCACTGAAGCTTTCTTT. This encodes CASSLERFTEAFF.

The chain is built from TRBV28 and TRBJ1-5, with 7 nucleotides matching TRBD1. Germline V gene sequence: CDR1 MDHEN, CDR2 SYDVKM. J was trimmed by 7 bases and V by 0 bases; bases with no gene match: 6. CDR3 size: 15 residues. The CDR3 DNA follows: TGTGCCAGCAGTTTATGGGACAGGTTATGGCAGCCCCAGCATTTT. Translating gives CASSLWDRLWQPQHF.

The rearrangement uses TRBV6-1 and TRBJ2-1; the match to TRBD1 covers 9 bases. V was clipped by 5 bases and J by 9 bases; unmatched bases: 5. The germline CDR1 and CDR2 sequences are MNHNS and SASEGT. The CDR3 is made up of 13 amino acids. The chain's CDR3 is CASSWDRASEQFF. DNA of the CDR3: TGTGCCAGCAGTTGGGACAGGGCTTCTGAGCAGTTCTTC.

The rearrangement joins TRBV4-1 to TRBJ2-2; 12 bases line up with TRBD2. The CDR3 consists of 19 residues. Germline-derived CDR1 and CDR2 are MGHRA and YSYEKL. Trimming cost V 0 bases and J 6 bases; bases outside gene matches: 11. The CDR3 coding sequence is TGCGCCAGCAGCCAAGAGTTGGCGACTAGCGGGAGATTACCCGGGGAGCTGTTTTTT. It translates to CASSQELATSGRLPGELFF.

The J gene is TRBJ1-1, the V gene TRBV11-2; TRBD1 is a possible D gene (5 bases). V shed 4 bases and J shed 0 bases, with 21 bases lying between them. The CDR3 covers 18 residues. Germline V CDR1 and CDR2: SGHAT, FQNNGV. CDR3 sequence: CASSYTYYNRNLNTEAFF. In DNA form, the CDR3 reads TGTGCCAGCAGCTATACGTATTATAACAGGAATCTGAACACTGAAGCTTTCTTT.

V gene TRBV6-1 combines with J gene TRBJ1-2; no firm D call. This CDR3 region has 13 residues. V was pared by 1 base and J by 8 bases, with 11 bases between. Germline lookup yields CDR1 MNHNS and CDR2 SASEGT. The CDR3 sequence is CASSEGVLGGYTF. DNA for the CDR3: TGTGCCAGCAGTGAAGGAGTCTTGGGCGGCTACACCTTC.

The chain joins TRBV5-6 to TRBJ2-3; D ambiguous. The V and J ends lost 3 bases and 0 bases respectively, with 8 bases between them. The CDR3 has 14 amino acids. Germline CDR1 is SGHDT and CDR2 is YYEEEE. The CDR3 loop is CASSSEFSTDTQYF. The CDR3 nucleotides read TGTGCCAGCAGCTCGGAGTTTAGCACAGATACGCAGTATTTT.

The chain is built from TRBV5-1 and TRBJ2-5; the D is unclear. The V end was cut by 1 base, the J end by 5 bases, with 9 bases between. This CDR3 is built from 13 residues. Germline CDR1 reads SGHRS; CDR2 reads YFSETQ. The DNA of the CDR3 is TGCGCCAGCAGCTTGCAATCGCGGGAGACCCAGTACTTC. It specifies CASSLQSRETQYF.

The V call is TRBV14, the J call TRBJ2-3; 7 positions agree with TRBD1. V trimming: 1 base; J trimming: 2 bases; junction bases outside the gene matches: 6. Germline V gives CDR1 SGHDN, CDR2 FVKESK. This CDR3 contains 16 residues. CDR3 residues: CASSQATGLDTDTQYF. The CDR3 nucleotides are TGTGCCAGCAGCCAAGCGACAGGGCTGGACACAGATACGCAGTATTTT.

The CDR3 sequence: CASSQATGLNTEAFF. In DNA form, the CDR3 reads TGTGCCAGCAGTCAAGCGACAGGACTGAACACTGAAGCTTTCTTT. The chain links TRBV28 to TRBJ1-1; D possibly corresponds to TRBD1 (6 bases). The ends were cut back, 5 bases at V and 0 bases at J, with 13 bases in the middle. CDR1 is MDHEN, CDR2 SYDVKM, per germline. The CDR3 sequence is 15 residues long.

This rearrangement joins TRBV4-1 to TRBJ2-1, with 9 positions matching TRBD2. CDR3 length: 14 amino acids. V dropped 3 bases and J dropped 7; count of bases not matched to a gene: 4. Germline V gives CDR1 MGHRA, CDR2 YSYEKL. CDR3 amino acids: CASSQREGGNEQFF. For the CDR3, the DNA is TGCGCCAGCAGCCAGCGGGAGGGGGGTAATGAGCAGTTCTTC.

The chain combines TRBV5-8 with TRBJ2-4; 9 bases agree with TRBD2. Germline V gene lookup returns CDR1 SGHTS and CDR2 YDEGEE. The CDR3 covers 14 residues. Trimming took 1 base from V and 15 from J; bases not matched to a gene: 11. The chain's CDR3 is CASSLYSGGRFPYF. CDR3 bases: TGTGCCAGCAGCTTGTATAGCGGGGGCAGATTCCCGTACTTC.

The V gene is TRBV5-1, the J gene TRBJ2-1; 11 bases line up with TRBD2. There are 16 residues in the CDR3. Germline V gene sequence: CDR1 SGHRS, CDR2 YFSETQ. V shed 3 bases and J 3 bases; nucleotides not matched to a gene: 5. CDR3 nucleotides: TGCGCCAGCAGCTGGACCGGGACTAGCGGCTACAATGAGCAGTTCTTC. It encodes CASSWTGTSGYNEQFF.

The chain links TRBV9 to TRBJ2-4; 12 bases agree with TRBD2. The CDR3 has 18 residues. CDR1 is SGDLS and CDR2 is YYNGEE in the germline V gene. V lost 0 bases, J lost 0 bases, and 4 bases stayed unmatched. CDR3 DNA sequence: TGTGCCAGCAGCGTAGAGGGGACTAGCGGGCTAGCCAAAAACATTCAGTACTTC. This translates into CASSVEGTSGLAKNIQYF.